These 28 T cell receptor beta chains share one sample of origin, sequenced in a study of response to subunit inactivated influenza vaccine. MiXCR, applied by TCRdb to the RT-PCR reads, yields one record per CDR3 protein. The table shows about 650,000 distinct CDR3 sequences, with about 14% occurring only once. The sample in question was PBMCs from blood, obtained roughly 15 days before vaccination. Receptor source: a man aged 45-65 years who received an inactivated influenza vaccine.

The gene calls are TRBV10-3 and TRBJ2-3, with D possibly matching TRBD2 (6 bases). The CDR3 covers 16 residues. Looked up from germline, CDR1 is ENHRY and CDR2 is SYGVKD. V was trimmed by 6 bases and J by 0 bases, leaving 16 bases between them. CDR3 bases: TGTGCCATCAGGAGCCCTAGCGACTCTAGCACAGATACGCAGTATTTT. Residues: CAIRSPSDSSTDTQYF.

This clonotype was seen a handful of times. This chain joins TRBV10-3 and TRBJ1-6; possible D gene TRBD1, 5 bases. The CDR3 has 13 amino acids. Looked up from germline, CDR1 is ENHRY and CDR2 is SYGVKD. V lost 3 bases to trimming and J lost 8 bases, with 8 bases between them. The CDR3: CAISDGRDSPLHF. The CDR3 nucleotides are TGTGCCATCAGTGATGGCAGGGATTCACCCCTCCACTTT.

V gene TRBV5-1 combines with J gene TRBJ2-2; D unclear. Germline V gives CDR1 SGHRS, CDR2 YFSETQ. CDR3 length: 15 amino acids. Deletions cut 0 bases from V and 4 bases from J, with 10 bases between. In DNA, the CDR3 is TGCGCCAGCAGCTTGGGAGGTACTGTCACCGGGGAGCTGTTTTTT. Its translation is CASSLGGTVTGELFF.

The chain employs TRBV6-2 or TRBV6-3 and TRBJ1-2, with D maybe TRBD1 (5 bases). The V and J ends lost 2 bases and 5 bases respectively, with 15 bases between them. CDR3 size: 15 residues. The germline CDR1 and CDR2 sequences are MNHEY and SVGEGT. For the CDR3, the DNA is TGTGCCAGCAGTTACCGGCATGGCAGGGATTATGGCTACACCTTC. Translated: CASSYRHGRDYGYTF.

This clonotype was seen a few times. The CDR3 spells CASSLGKDRPYNEQFF. The CDR3 DNA reads as TGTGCCAGCAGCTTAGGTAAGGACAGACCCTACAATGAGCAGTTCTTC. J is TRBJ2-1 and V is TRBV7-2, with D perhaps TRBD1 (6 bases). CDR1 is SGHTA, CDR2 FQGNSA, per germline. Trimming left V 1 base short and J 2 bases short, with 12 bases between. The CDR3 length is 16 residues.

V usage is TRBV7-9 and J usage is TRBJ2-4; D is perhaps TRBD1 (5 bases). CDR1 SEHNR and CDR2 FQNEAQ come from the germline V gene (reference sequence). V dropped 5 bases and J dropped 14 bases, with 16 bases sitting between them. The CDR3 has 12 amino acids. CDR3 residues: CASSQGTGIEYF. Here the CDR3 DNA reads TGTGCCAGCAGCCAGGGAACAGGAATCGAGTACTTC.

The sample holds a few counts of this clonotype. CDR3 region: CATSRWFVNTGELFF. Here the CDR3 DNA reads TGTGCCACCAGCAGATGGTTTGTAAACACCGGGGAGCTGTTTTTT. The rearrangement joins TRBV15 to TRBJ2-2; D unclear. In germline, CDR1 is LNHNV, CDR2 YYDKDF (reference sequence). Trimming took 2 bases from V and 2 from J, leaving 9 bases between them. The CDR3 is made up of 15 amino acids. Combining the CDR3 with reference TRBV15 and TRBJ2-2 gives the whole variable domain DAMVIQNPRYQVTQFGKPVTLSCSQTLNHNVMYWYQQKSSQAPKLLFHYYDKDFNNEADTPDNFQSRRPNTSFCFLDIRSPGLGDTAMYLCATSRWFVNTGELFFGEGSRLTVL.

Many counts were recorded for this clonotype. Here the CDR3 DNA reads TGTGCCAGCAGCCGGCGGGGGGCCTACAATGAGCAGTTCTTC. It yields the protein CASSRRGAYNEQFF. J is TRBJ2-1 and V is TRBV14, with 8 positions matching TRBD2. With 4 bases clipped from V and 2 bases from J, the junction kept 1 base outside the gene matches. This CDR3 region has 14 residues. Germline loops: CDR1 SGHDN, CDR2 FVKESK.

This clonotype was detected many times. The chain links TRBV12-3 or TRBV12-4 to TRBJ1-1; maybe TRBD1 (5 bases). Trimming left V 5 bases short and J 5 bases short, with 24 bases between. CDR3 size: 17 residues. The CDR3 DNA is TGTGCCAGCAGTCGGGAGCGGTCACGCAGGGCGGTAACTGAAGCTTTCTTT. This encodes CASSRERSRRAVTEAFF.

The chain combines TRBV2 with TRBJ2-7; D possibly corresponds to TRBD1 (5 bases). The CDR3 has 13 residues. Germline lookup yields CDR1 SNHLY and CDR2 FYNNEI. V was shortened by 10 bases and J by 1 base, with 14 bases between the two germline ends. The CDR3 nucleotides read TGTGCCATTAAGACGGACACATCCTACGAGCAGTACTTC. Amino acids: CAIKTDTSYEQYF.

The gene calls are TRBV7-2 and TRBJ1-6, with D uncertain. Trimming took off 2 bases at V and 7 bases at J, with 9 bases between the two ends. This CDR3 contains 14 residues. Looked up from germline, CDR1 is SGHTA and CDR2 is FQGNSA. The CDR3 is CASSLKGGNSPLHF. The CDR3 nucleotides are TGTGCCAGCAGCTTAAAGGGAGGGAATTCACCCCTCCACTTT.

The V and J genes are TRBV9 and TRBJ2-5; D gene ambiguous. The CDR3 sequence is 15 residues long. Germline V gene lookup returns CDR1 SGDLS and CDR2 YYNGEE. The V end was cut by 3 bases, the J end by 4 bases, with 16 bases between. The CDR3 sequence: CASSAPGPLGETQYF. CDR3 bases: TGTGCCAGCAGCGCCCCCGGGCCCCTGGGAGAGACCCAGTACTTC.

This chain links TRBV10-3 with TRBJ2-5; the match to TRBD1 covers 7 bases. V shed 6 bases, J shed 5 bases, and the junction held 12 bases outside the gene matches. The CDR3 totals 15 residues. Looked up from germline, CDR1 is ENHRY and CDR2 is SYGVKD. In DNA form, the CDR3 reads TGTGCCATCAGCTCTGAAAAGGGGGCTGGGGAGACCCAGTACTTC. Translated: CAISSEKGAGETQYF.

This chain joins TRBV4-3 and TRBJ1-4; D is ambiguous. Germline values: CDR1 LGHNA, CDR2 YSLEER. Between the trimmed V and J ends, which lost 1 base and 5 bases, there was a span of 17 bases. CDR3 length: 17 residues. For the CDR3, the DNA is TGCGCCAGCAGCCAAGTGGGAAGGGTAGACGTGAATGAAAAACTGTTTTTT. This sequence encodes CASSQVGRVDVNEKLFF.

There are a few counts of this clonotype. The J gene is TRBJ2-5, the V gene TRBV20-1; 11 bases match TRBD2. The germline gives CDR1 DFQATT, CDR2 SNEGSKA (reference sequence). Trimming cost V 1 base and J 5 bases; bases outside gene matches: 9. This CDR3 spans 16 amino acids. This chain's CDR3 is CSARGLAGPERETQYF. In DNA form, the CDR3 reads TGCAGTGCTAGAGGACTAGCGGGACCCGAACGTGAGACCCAGTACTTC.

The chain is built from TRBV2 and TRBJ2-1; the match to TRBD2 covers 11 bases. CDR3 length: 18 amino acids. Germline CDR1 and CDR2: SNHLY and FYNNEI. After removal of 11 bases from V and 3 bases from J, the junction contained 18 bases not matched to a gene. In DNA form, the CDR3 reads TGTGCCCTCTGTTTATGGGCTAGCGGGGGGCTTCTCTACAATGAGCAGTTCTTC. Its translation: CALCLWASGGLLYNEQFF.

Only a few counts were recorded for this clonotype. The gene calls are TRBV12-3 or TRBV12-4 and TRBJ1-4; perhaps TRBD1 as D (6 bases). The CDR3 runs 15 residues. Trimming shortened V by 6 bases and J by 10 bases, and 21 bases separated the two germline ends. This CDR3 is CASSPQGRLSGKLFF. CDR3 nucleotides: TGTGCCAGCAGCCCTCAGGGGAGGTTAAGCGGAAAACTGTTTTTT.

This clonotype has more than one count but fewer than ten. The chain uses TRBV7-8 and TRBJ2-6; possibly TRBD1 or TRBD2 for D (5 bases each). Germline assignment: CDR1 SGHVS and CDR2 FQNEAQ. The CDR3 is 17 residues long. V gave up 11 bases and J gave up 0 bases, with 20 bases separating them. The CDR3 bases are TGTGCCGCGAAATCGGGGCAGGTTACCTCTGGGGCCAACGTCCTGACTTTC. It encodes CAAKSGQVTSGANVLTF.

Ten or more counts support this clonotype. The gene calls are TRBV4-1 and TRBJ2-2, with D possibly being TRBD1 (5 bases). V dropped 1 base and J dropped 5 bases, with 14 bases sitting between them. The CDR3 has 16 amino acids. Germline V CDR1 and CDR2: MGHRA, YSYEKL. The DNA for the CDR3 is TGCGCCAGCAGCCAAGTGGGGCCAAGGTCTACCGGGGAGCTGTTTTTT. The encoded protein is CASSQVGPRSTGELFF.

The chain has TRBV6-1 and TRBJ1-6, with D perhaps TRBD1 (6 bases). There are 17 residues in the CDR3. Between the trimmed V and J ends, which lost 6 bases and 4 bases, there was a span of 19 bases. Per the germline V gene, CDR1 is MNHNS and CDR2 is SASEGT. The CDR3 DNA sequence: TGTGCCAGCAGCCGTAGTATAGGGGGGATATATAATTCACCCCTCCACTTT. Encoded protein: CASSRSIGGIYNSPLHF.

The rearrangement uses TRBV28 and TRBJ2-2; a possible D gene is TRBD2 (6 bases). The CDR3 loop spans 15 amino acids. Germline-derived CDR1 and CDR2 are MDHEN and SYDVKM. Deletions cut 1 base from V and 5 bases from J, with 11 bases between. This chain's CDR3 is CASSLSPGTTGELFF. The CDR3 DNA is TGTGCCAGCAGTTTATCCCCAGGGACTACCGGGGAGCTGTTTTTT.

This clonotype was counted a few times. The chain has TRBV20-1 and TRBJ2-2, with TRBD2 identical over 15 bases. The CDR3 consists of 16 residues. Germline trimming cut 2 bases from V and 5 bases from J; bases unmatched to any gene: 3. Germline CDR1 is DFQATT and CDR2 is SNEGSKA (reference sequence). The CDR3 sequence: CSARTGLAGGTGELFF. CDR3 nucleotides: TGCAGTGCTAGAACCGGACTAGCGGGAGGGACCGGGGAGCTGTTTTTT.

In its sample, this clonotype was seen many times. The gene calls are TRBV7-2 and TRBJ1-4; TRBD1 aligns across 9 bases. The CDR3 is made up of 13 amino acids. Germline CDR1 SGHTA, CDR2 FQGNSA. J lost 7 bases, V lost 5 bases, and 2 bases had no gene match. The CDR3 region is CASSLDRGEKLFF. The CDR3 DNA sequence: TGTGCCAGCAGCCTGGACAGGGGTGAAAAACTGTTTTTT. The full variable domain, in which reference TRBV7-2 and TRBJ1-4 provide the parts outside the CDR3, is GAGVSQSPSNKVTEKGKDVELRCDPISGHTALYWYRQSLGQGLEFLIYFQGNSAPDKSGLPSDRFSAERTGGSVSTLTIQRTQQEDSAVYLCASSLDRGEKLFFGSGTQLSVL.

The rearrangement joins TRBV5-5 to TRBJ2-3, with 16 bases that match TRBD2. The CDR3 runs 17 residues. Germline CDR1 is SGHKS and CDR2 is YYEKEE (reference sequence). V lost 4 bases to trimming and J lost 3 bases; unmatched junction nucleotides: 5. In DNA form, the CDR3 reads TGTGCCAGCAGCCCGGGACTAGCGGGAGGGCCGACAGATACGCAGTATTTT. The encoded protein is CASSPGLAGGPTDTQYF. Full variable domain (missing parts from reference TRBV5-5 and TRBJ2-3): DAGVTQSPTHLIKTRGQQVTLRCSPISGHKSVSWYQQVLGQGPQFIFQYYEKEERGRGNFPDRFSARQFPNYSSELNVNALLLGDSALYLCASSPGLAGGPTDTQYFGPGTRLTVL.

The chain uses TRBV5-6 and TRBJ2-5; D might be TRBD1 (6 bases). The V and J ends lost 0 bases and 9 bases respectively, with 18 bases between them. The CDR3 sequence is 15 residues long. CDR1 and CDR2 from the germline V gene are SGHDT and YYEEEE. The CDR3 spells CASSLGGTTTRAQYF. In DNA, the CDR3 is TGTGCCAGCAGCTTGGGGGGGACAACCACCCGAGCCCAGTACTTC.

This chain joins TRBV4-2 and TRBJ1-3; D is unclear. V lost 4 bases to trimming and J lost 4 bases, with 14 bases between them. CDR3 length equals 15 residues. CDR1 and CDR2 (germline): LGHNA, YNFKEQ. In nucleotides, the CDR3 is TGTGCCAGCAGCCCCGGGCGGCAGAGAGGAAACACCATATATTTT. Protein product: CASSPGRQRGNTIYF.

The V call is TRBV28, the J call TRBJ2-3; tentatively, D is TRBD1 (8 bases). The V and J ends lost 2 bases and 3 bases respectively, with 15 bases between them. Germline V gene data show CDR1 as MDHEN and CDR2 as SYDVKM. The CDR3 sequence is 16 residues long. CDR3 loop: CASSLMTGEGTDTQYF. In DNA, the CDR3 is TGTGCCAGCAGTTTAATGACAGGGGAGGGAACAGATACGCAGTATTTT.

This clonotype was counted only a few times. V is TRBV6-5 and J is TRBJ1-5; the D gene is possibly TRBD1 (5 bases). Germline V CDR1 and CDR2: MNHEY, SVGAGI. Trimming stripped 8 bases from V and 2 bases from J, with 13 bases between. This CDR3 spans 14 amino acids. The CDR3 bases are TGTGCCAGCTTACTACGGGGGGGCAATCAGCCCCAGCATTTT. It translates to CASLLRGGNQPQHF.